Presented here are 20 T cell receptor beta chains from one specimen sequenced in a study of early T cells in non-severe SARS-CoV-2 infection. TCRdb re-analysed the 5' RACE reads in MiXCR, keeping a single row per CDR3 protein. Of about 24,000 distinct CDR3 sequences listed, 4.3% were seen once; the top ten hold approximately 14%. Sequenced material: whole blood. These receptors all stem from an adult who was a healthcare worker with PCR-confirmed SARS-CoV-2 infection or an uninfected control (not recorded which).

This clonotype showed up many times. The chain recombines TRBV11-2 with TRBJ2-7; D gene unclear. Trimming pared 0 bases from V and 1 base from J, leaving 10 bases between. In germline, CDR1 is SGHAT, CDR2 FQNNGV. There are 15 residues in the CDR3. Written as DNA, the CDR3 is TGTGCCAGCAGCTTAGAGGATTATGGGTCCTACGAGCAGTACTTC. It translates to CASSLEDYGSYEQYF.

This clonotype was found a few times. The chain has TRBV5-4 and TRBJ1-2, with D tentatively TRBD1 (5 bases). V was clipped by 4 bases and J by 1 base, with 14 bases between them. Germline CDR1 reads SGHNT; CDR2 reads YYREEE (reference sequence). The CDR3 consists of 15 residues. The CDR3 nucleotides read TGTGCCAGCAGCCGGCTCATGACAGATAACTATGGCTACACCTTC. This codes for CASSRLMTDNYGYTF. The full variable domain, completed using reference TRBV5-4 and TRBJ1-2, is ETGVTQSPTHLIKTRGQQVTLRCSSQSGHNTVSWYQQALGQGPQFIFQYYREEENGRGNFPPRFSGLQFPNYSSELNVNALELDDSALYLCASSRLMTDNYGYTFGSGTRLTVV.

At least ten counts were recorded for this clonotype. V and J are TRBV5-1 and TRBJ2-7, with 7 bases that match TRBD1. Germline trimming cut 2 bases from V and 3 bases from J; bases unmatched to any gene: 5. CDR1 SGHRS and CDR2 YFSETQ come from the germline V gene. The length of the CDR3 is 14 residues. The CDR3 DNA reads as TGCGCCAGCAGCTTAGGACAGGACGGCTACGAGCAGTACTTC. This gives the protein CASSLGQDGYEQYF.

This clonotype was seen more than once but under ten times. The V call is TRBV5-1, the J call TRBJ2-3; D perhaps matches TRBD2 (5 bases). Germline V gene data show CDR1 as SGHRS and CDR2 as YFSETQ. Trimming stripped 2 bases from V and 6 bases from J, with 10 bases between. The CDR3 totals 13 residues. The DNA for the CDR3 is TGCGCCAGCAGCTTTGGTGTAGCGGATACGCAGTATTTT. This codes for CASSFGVADTQYF. The complete variable domain, with remaining parts taken from reference TRBV5-1 and TRBJ2-3, reads KAGVTQTPRYLIKTRGQQVTLSCSPISGHRSVSWYQQTPGQGLQFLFEYFSETQRNKGNFPGRFSGRQFSNSRSEMNVSTLELGDSALYLCASSFGVADTQYFGPGTRLTVL.

A word on this clonotype: A much larger clone lies one base from this, so it may be a read error. The chain employs TRBV29-1 and TRBJ2-3; the D call may be TRBD1 or TRBD2 (7 bases each). Between the trimmed V and J ends, which lost 5 bases and 0 bases, there was a span of 15 bases. The germline gives CDR1 SQVTM, CDR2 ANQGSEA. This CDR3 has 15 residues. The CDR3 protein is CSVRGGGPSTDTQYF. CDR3 nucleotides: TGCAGCGTTCGGGGAGGGGGCCCAAGCACAGATACGCAGTATTTT.

This clonotype was seen a handful of times. The chain couples TRBV6-5 to TRBJ2-1; D is unresolved. CDR1 MNHEY and CDR2 SVGAGI come from the germline V gene. This CDR3 contains 13 residues. Trimming took off 3 bases at V and 10 bases at J, with 13 bases between the two ends. This chain's CDR3 is CASSYAWFGEQFF. The CDR3 bases are TGTGCCAGCAGTTATGCCTGGTTCGGAGAGCAGTTCTTC.

This clonotype has just one count. The CDR3, as DNA: TGTGCCAGCAGCTCACCTGAAGGGATCAAGGATACGCAGTATTTT. The encoded protein is CASSSPEGIKDTQYF. The chain combines TRBV7-2 with TRBJ2-3; D is unresolved. The CDR3 has 15 residues. The V and J ends lost 4 bases and 6 bases respectively, with 17 bases between them. The germline CDR1 and CDR2 sequences are SGHTA and FQGNSA.

Many counts were recorded for this clonotype. The chain carries TRBV15 and TRBJ1-1; the D is unclear. Looked up from germline, CDR1 is LNHNV and CDR2 is YYDKDF (reference sequence). The CDR3 totals 14 residues. Trimming left V 0 bases short and J 7 bases short, with 12 bases between. CDR3: CATSRDQVGIEAFF. The CDR3 coding sequence is TGTGCCACCAGCAGAGATCAGGTGGGGATTGAAGCTTTCTTT.

This clonotype was seen many times. V is TRBV6-2 or TRBV6-3 and J is TRBJ2-7; D might be TRBD2 (6 bases). Germline V gene sequence: CDR1 MNHEY, CDR2 SVGEGT. CDR3 length equals 14 residues. The germline V and J ends were trimmed by 6 bases and 6 bases, with 18 bases remaining between them. The CDR3 here is CASSLPGTLLEQYF. As DNA, the CDR3 is TGTGCCAGCAGCCTACCCGGGACTCTCCTCGAGCAGTACTTC.

This clonotype was observed at least ten times. The chain couples TRBV20-1 to TRBJ2-3, with D maybe TRBD1 (5 bases). Germline V gene lookup returns CDR1 DFQATT and CDR2 SNEGSKA (reference sequence). V dropped 3 bases and J dropped 0 bases, with 10 bases sitting between them. The CDR3 loop spans 14 amino acids. The CDR3 sequence: CSARSGLSTDTQYF. CDR3 DNA sequence: TGCAGTGCTAGGTCAGGGTTGAGCACAGATACGCAGTATTTT.

This clonotype was seen repeatedly, ten times or more. This rearrangement joins TRBV29-1 to TRBJ2-1; D uncertain. Germline V gene lookup returns CDR1 SQVTM and CDR2 ANQGSEA. Trimming took off 3 bases at V and 0 bases at J, with 12 bases between the two ends. This CDR3 has 15 residues. Written as DNA, the CDR3 is TGCAGCGTTGACCGCCTAACCTTCTCCTACAATGAGCAGTTCTTC. It encodes CSVDRLTFSYNEQFF.

The V gene is TRBV11-2, the J gene TRBJ1-2, with D possibly being TRBD1 (5 bases). This CDR3 has 13 residues. CDR1 and CDR2 (germline): SGHAT, FQNNGV. V lost 6 bases and J 6 bases, leaving 14 bases between the germline ends. The CDR3 nucleotides read TGTGCCAGCAGTATGTACGCCAGGGATGGCTACACCTTC. Encoded protein: CASSMYARDGYTF.

The chain uses TRBV7-9 and TRBJ1-2; 9 positions agree with TRBD1. V dropped 5 bases and J dropped 3; count of bases not matched to a gene: 16. The CDR3 contains 18 residues. CDR1 and CDR2 from the germline V gene are SEHNR and FQNEAQ (reference sequence). CDR3 nucleotide sequence: TGTGCCAGCAGCATAGACAGGGGGATCCTTCATCGGGACTATGGCTACACCTTC. Encoded protein: CASSIDRGILHRDYGYTF.

This sequence joins TRBV20-1 and TRBJ1-1; no clear D gene. Trimming left V 2 bases short and J 0 bases short, with 13 bases between. This CDR3 is built from 15 residues. The germline CDR1 and CDR2 sequences are DFQATT and SNEGSKA (reference sequence). The DNA of the CDR3 is TGCAGTGCTAGAAATCCGGAGTCCATGAACACTGAAGCTTTCTTT. Protein product: CSARNPESMNTEAFF.

The chain joins TRBV25-1 to TRBJ2-5; a weak D match, TRBD1 (5 bases). The CDR3 length is 13 residues. CDR1 MGHDK and CDR2 SYGVNS come from the germline V gene. Deletions cut 5 bases from V and 5 bases from J, with 12 bases between. In DNA form, the CDR3 reads TGTGCCAGCAGTAGGGGAATCATGGAGACCCAGTACTTC. Residues: CASSRGIMETQYF.

The rearrangement joins TRBV7-2 to TRBJ2-5; D perhaps matches TRBD1 (6 bases). V lost 5 bases to trimming and J lost 4 bases, with 20 bases between them. Germline CDR1 and CDR2: SGHTA and FQGNSA. The CDR3 is 16 residues long. Written as DNA, the CDR3 is TGTGCCAGCAGCCTAGAAGGGACACCCATCGGAGAGACCCAGTACTTC. Protein sequence: CASSLEGTPIGETQYF.

This clonotype was recorded at least ten times. The rearrangement uses TRBV4-1 and TRBJ2-5; 10 nucleotides align to TRBD2. Germline V gene sequence: CDR1 MGHRA, CDR2 YSYEKL. The junction had 3 bases not matched to a gene; V was cut back by 0 bases and J by 2 bases. The CDR3 runs 16 residues. The chain's CDR3 is CASSQESSGRQETQYF. CDR3 in DNA: TGCGCCAGCAGCCAAGAATCTAGCGGGAGACAAGAGACCCAGTACTTC.

This clonotype occurred many times. Relative to the germline gene, one junction end is altered; a read error may explain this. The chain joins TRBV11-2 to TRBJ2-7, with a possible D match to TRBD1 (6 bases). This CDR3 has 13 residues. CDR1 SGHAT and CDR2 FQNNGV come from the germline V gene. CDR3 region: CASSLAPPGQGVF. CDR3 sequence (DNA): TGTGCCAGCAGCTTAGCCCCCCCGGGACAAGGGGTCTTC.

The sample holds a few counts of this clonotype. The chain carries TRBV20-1 and TRBJ2-7, with D maybe TRBD1 (6 bases). Trimming took 6 bases from V and 2 from J, leaving 17 bases between them. This CDR3 has 14 amino acids. CDR1 and CDR2 from the germline V gene are DFQATT and SNEGSKA (reference sequence). The CDR3 DNA reads as TGCAGTGCCCCCGACAGGAGCCGAACCTACGAGCAGTACTTC. Translation: CSAPDRSRTYEQYF.

This clonotype has at least ten counts. The chain recombines TRBV5-1 with TRBJ2-1; perhaps TRBD2 as D (6 bases). CDR1 and CDR2 from the germline V gene are SGHRS and YFSETQ. V was shortened by 5 bases and J by 0 bases, with 12 bases between the two germline ends. The CDR3 has 15 residues. CDR3 sequence (DNA): TGCGCCAGCAGTACGGGAGCAAGCTCCTACAATGAGCAGTTCTTC. Protein sequence: CASSTGASSYNEQFF.